The next 24 T cell receptor beta chains were all read from a single sample in a study of blood T cell repertoires in COVID-19. Profiling relied on immunoSEQ multiplex PCR, and the TCRdb table lists in-frame clones only, not all of them. The repertoire holds 89,000 or so clones, with about 85% as singletons. What was sequenced was peripheral blood. These receptors originate from a human donor in a cohort sampled during active COVID-19.

This chain joins TRBV19 and TRBJ2-1; 10 nucleotides agree with TRBD1. The CDR3 runs 14 residues. Germline assignment: CDR1 LNHDA and CDR2 SQIVND (reference sequence). With 6 bases clipped from V and 5 bases from J, the junction kept 4 bases outside the gene matches. CDR3 in DNA: TGTGCCAGTAGCGGCGACAGGGGGCACAATGAGCAGTTCTTC. Its translation: CASSGDRGHNEQFF.

Notes on this clone: The DNA is left out, because the CDR3 cannot be placed on it with certainty; the CDR3 is given as TCRdb lists it. J is TRBJ1-1 and V is TRBV21-1; the table's D call TRBD1 went unverified against the DNA. TRBV21-1 is classified as a pseudogene. Both ends counted, the CDR3 spans 14 residues. The CDR3 reads CASSKVGQGAEAFF.

The rearrangement uses TRBV2 and TRBJ2-7; 15 bases agree with TRBD2. The germline V gene encodes CDR1 SNHLY and CDR2 FYNNEI. CDR3 length: 15 amino acids. V was pared by 7 bases and J by 7 bases, with 8 bases of the junction left unmatched. For the CDR3, the DNA is TGTGCCAGCATTGGACTAGCGGGAGGGCCGGGGGAGCAGTACTTC. This sequence encodes CASIGLAGGPGEQYF.

The gene calls are TRBV30 and TRBJ1-1; TRBD1 matches 8 bases. Germline V gene lookup returns CDR1 GTSNPN and CDR2 SVGIG (reference sequence). Trimming removed 2 bases from V and 8 bases from J; junction bases left unmatched: 13. The CDR3 is made up of 15 amino acids. The CDR3 is CAWSRDPGQVAEAFF. CDR3 bases: TGTGCCTGGAGTCGAGATCCGGGACAGGTGGCCGAAGCTTTCTTT. Full variable domain (missing parts from reference TRBV30 and TRBJ1-1): SQTIHQWPATLVQPVGSPLSLECTVEGTSNPNLYWYRQAAGRGLQLLFYSVGIGQISSEVPQNLSASRPQDRQFILSSKKLLLSDSGFYLCAWSRDPGQVAEAFFGQGTRLTVV.

V and J are TRBV5-1 and TRBJ2-1; TRBD1 matches 9 bases. The CDR3 contains 15 residues. V gave up 3 bases and J gave up 9 bases; unmatched junction bases: 10. The germline V gene has CDR1 SGHRS and CDR2 YFSETQ. CDR3 nucleotide sequence: TGCGCCAGCAGCTCCCACCGGGACAGGGAAGGTGAGCAGTTCTTC. As protein: CASSSHRDREGEQFF. Together with reference TRBV5-1 and TRBJ2-1, the CDR3 gives the full variable domain: KAGVTQTPRYLIKTRGQQVTLSCSPISGHRSVSWYQQTPGQGLQFLFEYFSETQRNKGNFPGRFSGRQFSNSRSEMNVSTLELGDSALYLCASSSHRDREGEQFFGPGTRLTVL.

V is TRBV11-3 and J is TRBJ2-7; 8 bases fit TRBD1. CDR3 length: 15 residues. Germline assignment: CDR1 SGHNT and CDR2 YENEEA. Trimming cost V 5 bases and J 0 bases; bases outside gene matches: 6. CDR3 nucleotide sequence: TGTGCCAGCAGCGGACCCACAGGGGGCTCCTACGAGCAGTACTTC. Protein sequence: CASSGPTGGSYEQYF. The variable domain in full, with the rest retrieved from reference TRBV11-3 and TRBJ2-7, is EAGVVQSPRYKIIEKKQPVAFWCNPISGHNTLYWYLQNLGQGPELLIRYENEEAVDDSQLPKDRFSAERLKGVDSTLKIQPAELGDSAVYLCASSGPTGGSYEQYFGPGTRLTVT.

This rearrangement joins TRBV3-1 (or the pseudogene TRBV3-2) to TRBJ2-3, with a tentative D call TRBD2 (6 bases). With 1 base removed from V and 0 bases from J, the gap between germline ends came to 17 bases. Germline V gene lookup returns CDR1 LGHDT and CDR2 YNNKEL (reference sequence). This CDR3 contains 18 residues. CDR3 amino acids: CASSQAVRRGRSTDTQYF. CDR3 nucleotides: TGTGCCAGCAGCCAAGCCGTGAGGCGGGGCCGGAGCACAGATACGCAGTATTTT.

This chain connects TRBV7-3 to TRBJ2-5; weak D call: TRBD1 (5 bases). Matching the DNA end better, TRBJ2-7 makes the J call doubtful. CDR3 length equals 13 residues. CDR1 SGHTA and CDR2 FQGTGA come from the germline V gene. CDR3 nucleotide sequence: TGTGCCAGCAGCTTAACCAGGGAAAGCGAGCAGTACTTC. Its protein is CASSLTRESEQYF.

This chain connects TRBV29-1 to TRBJ2-3, with D possibly matching TRBD2 (6 bases). V was clipped by 7 bases and J by 2 bases, with 16 bases between them. The CDR3 covers 14 residues. Germline V CDR1 and CDR2: SQVTM, ANQGSEA. The CDR3 nucleotides are TGCAGCGGGACGAACGGGGGATTCACAGATACGCAGTATTTT. It yields the protein CSGTNGGFTDTQYF.

The V call is TRBV13, the J call TRBJ2-3; 8 bases align to TRBD2. Losses at the gene ends were 5 bases for V and 10 bases for J; bases not matched to a gene: 17. The CDR3 is made up of 16 amino acids. Germline CDR1 PRHDT, CDR2 FYEKMQ (reference sequence). The CDR3 DNA reads TGTGCCAGCAGCCCGAACGGGAGGGCCGGCCGTGAAGCGCAGTATTTT. Its translation is CASSPNGRAGREAQYF.

This clone was observed once. The chain couples TRBV9 to TRBJ2-5; weak D call: TRBD2 (6 bases). This CDR3 is built from 16 residues. Trimming left V 0 bases short and J 5 bases short, with 17 bases between. CDR1 is SGDLS and CDR2 is YYNGEE in the germline V gene. The CDR3 DNA reads TGTGCCAGCAGCGTAGACTCTGGGGGGATTGGGGAGACCCAGTACTTC. Amino acids: CASSVDSGGIGETQYF.

This clone was detected once. J is TRBJ1-1 and V is TRBV9; possible D gene TRBD1, 6 bases. Germline CDR1 SGDLS, CDR2 YYNGEE. This CDR3 is built from 15 residues. Deletions cut 4 bases from V and 3 bases from J, with 16 bases between. CDR3 loop: CASSSFRGSYTEAFF. In nucleotides, the CDR3 is TGTGCCAGCAGCTCATTCAGGGGAAGTTACACTGAAGCTTTCTTT.

The rearrangement joins TRBV2 to TRBJ1-1, with unresolved D. V was trimmed by 5 bases and J by 6 bases, leaving 16 bases between them. The V gene's germline CDR1 is SNHLY and CDR2 FYNNEI. This CDR3 is 14 amino acids long. The CDR3 here is CASSQRTESAEAFF. DNA for the CDR3: TGTGCCAGCAGTCAAAGAACAGAATCCGCTGAAGCTTTCTTT.

The V and J genes are TRBV2 and TRBJ2-7; D is unresolved. Germline values: CDR1 SNHLY, CDR2 FYNNEI. Trimming left V 0 bases short and J 7 bases short, with 16 bases between. The CDR3 covers 15 residues. CDR3 DNA: TGTGCCAGCAGTGAAGCGCTTGTGGCAATATCAGAGCAGTACTTC. Encoded protein: CASSEALVAISEQYF.

The chain is built from TRBV7-6 and TRBJ1-2; D might be TRBD1 (5 bases). The CDR3 length is 17 residues. Germline assignment: CDR1 SGHVS and CDR2 FNYEAQ. Trimming took 0 bases from V and 5 from J, leaving 19 bases between them. The CDR3 sequence: CASSLAKSAGGAYGYTF. The CDR3 DNA is TGTGCCAGCAGCTTAGCGAAGTCCGCCGGGGGAGCGTATGGCTACACCTTC. Drawing the rest from reference TRBV7-6 and TRBJ1-2, the complete variable domain is GAGVSQSPRYKVTKRGQDVALRCDPISGHVSLYWYRQALGQGPEFLTYFNYEAQQDKSGLPNDRFSAERPEGSISTLTIQRTEQRDSAMYRCASSLAKSAGGAYGYTFGSGTRLTVV.

The chain is built from TRBV10-3 and TRBJ2-3, with TRBD2 matching over 8 bases. The V gene's germline CDR1 is ENHRY and CDR2 SYGVKD. The CDR3 is made up of 17 amino acids. The V segment lost 0 bases and the J segment 5 bases; nucleotides outside the gene matches: 10. The CDR3 DNA reads as TGTGCCATCAGTGAGTCGGGTCGGGGGGGGCAAAGAGATACGCAGTATTTT. It translates to CAISESGRGGQRDTQYF.

The rearrangement links TRBV27 to TRBJ1-1; the D gene is possibly TRBD1 (5 bases). The length of the CDR3 is 14 residues. The V and J ends lost 2 bases and 0 bases respectively, with 7 bases between them. The germline gives CDR1 MNHEY, CDR2 SMNVEV (reference sequence). The CDR3 protein is CASSLADMNTEAFF. CDR3 sequence (DNA): TGTGCCAGCAGTTTAGCGGACATGAACACTGAAGCTTTCTTT.

The chain recombines TRBV2 with TRBJ2-3, with D uncertain. V lost 5 bases, J lost 3 bases, and 15 bases lay in between. The CDR3 has 15 amino acids. Germline CDR1 and CDR2: SNHLY and FYNNEI. CDR3 protein: CASSLQRVQTDTQYF. CDR3 nucleotide sequence: TGTGCCAGCAGTCTCCAACGGGTCCAGACAGATACGCAGTATTTT.

The V gene is TRBV28, the J gene TRBJ2-7; D possibly corresponds to TRBD2 (7 bases). The CDR3 is 15 amino acids. Per the germline V gene, CDR1 is MDHEN and CDR2 is SYDVKM. The V and J ends lost 6 bases and 7 bases respectively, with 22 bases between them. The CDR3 protein is CASSLGGGGSTEQYF. CDR3 nucleotide sequence: TGTGCCAGCAGCCTTGGGGGGGGCGGGAGTACAGAGCAGTACTTC.

The V and J genes are TRBV2 and TRBJ1-1; no clear D. Trimming removed 4 bases at V and 4 bases at J, with 10 bases between. The CDR3 covers 13 residues. The V gene's germline CDR1 is SNHLY and CDR2 FYNNEI. CDR3 sequence reads: CASSADGGTEAFF. The CDR3 coding sequence is TGTGCCAGCAGTGCCGACGGCGGCACTGAAGCTTTCTTT.

This clone has only one observation. The chain recombines TRBV5-6 with TRBJ1-5, with a tentative D call TRBD1 (6 bases). Germline CDR1 reads SGHDT; CDR2 reads YYEEEE. V lost 0 bases and J lost 10, with 11 bases in between. The CDR3 is 13 amino acids. The CDR3 sequence: CASSLAGDRPQHF. CDR3 coding DNA: TGTGCCAGCAGCTTGGCAGGGGATAGACCCCAGCATTTT.

This chain joins TRBV7-9 and TRBJ2-1, with D hard to call. CDR3 length: 11 amino acids. Trimming removed 2 bases from V and 7 bases from J, with 3 bases in between. Germline-derived CDR1 and CDR2 are SEHNR and FQNEAQ (reference sequence). DNA for the CDR3: TGTGCCAGCAGCTTATTAAATGAGCAGTTCTTC. Translating it yields CASSLLNEQFF.

The J gene is TRBJ2-1, the V gene TRBV14, with 8 positions matching TRBD1. Germline trimming cut 2 bases from V and 2 bases from J; bases unmatched to any gene: 8. Germline assignment: CDR1 SGHDN and CDR2 FVKESK. The CDR3 covers 17 residues. This chain's CDR3 is CASSQYLGQGTYNEQFF. For the CDR3, the DNA is TGTGCCAGCAGCCAATACCTAGGACAGGGAACCTACAATGAGCAGTTCTTC. The entire variable domain, with the rest obtained from reference TRBV14 and TRBJ2-1, is as follows: EAGVTQFPSHSVIEKGQTVTLRCDPISGHDNLYWYRRVMGKEIKFLLHFVKESKQDESGMPNNRFLAERTGGTYSTLKVQPAELEDSGVYFCASSQYLGQGTYNEQFFGPGTRLTVL.

In nucleotides, the CDR3 is TGTGCCAGCAAAGAGAGCGGAGACTACGAGCAGTACTTC. As protein: CASKESGDYEQYF. The chain couples TRBV3-1 (or the pseudogene TRBV3-2) to TRBJ2-7; possibly TRBD2 for D (5 bases). This CDR3 comprises 13 residues. Per germline, CDR1 LGHDT and CDR2 YNNKEL (reference sequence). Between the trimmed V and J ends, which lost 7 bases and 3 bases, there was a span of 13 bases.